These T cell receptor beta chains were read from a single sample in a study of shared clonotypes between healthy human individuals. This table comes from immunoSEQ multiplex PCR, and its TCRdb copy is limited to in-frame clones, with some not included. The sample shows some 2.1 million clones, over 85% of them seen only once. The sample consisted of naive CD4+ T cells sorted from blood. Receptors originate from a man aged 18-30 years in good health. CDR3s leave out the opening cysteine and the closing phenylalanine or tryptophan. A D gene is named only where the DNA matches it firmly.

d_gene	len	v_gene	j_gene	CDR3aa
NA	9	TRBV5-5	TRBJ1-2	ASSLNYGYT
TRBD1	14	TRBV19	TRBJ2-1	ASSPMRDRGGNEQF
TRBD2	13	TRBV30	TRBJ2-7	AWSVRGLEFKEQY
TRBD2	12	TRBV6-4	TRBJ2-1	ASSELAVNNEQF
TRBD2	17	TRBV6-1	TRBJ2-1	ASSEYGTKSFGSYNEQF
TRBD1	14	TRBV9	TRBJ2-2	ASTQTDRRAPGELF
NA	14	TRBV11-2	TRBJ2-3	ASSLEGLRQVDTQY
NA	10	TRBV2	TRBJ2-5	ASSQREETQY
NA	12	TRBV30	TRBJ1-2	AWGPGLPTYGYT
TRBD2	12	TRBV30	TRBJ2-1	ATPGTSGINEQF
NA	12	TRBV30	TRBJ1-2	AWDKDRLLYGYT
NA	11	TRBV28	TRBJ1-2	ASSLQGIDGYT
NA	13	TRBV5-1	TRBJ1-1	ASSLQRHGNTEAF
TRBD1	13	TRBV9	TRBJ1-4	ASSVGQEKIEKLF
NA	14	TRBV11-2	TRBJ2-1	ASSLSGARAINEQF
TRBD1	12	TRBV19	TRBJ1-1	ASSEQGLNTEAF
NA	14	TRBV6-5	TRBJ2-1	ASSYGRTGVRNEQF